The clone carrying this T cell receptor beta chain has just a few counts. In the source study's methods: Amplified reference gene primers provided the basis for estimating nucleated cell counts. Profiled with immunoSEQ multiplex PCR; TCRdb holds only in-frame clones, not every one. V and J calls and clone size come straight from that table; D and trimming were deduced from the DNA. This table has about 270,000 clones, approximately 84% appearing once. Germline V lookup: CDR1 MNHEY, CDR2 SVGAGI. The J segment lost 5 bases and the V segment lost 9 bases, leaving 10 bases of the junction unmatched. The CDR3 sequence is 14 residues long. Seattle patients were enrolled while actively infected and followed longitudinally. The data stem from a study of blood T cell repertoires in COVID-19. Across the whole study: Spain, Italy and the United States supplied samples that represented acute and convalescent COVID-19.

The sequenced sample was peripheral blood. The chain carries TRBV6-5 and TRBJ2-1; 7 bases fit TRBD1. The receptor was isolated from a human donor with COVID-19, enrolled during active disease. The donor label of this sample is uncertain. CDR3 bases: TGTGCCAGTACGCTAGACAGGGCGGACAATGAGCAGTTCTTC. As protein: CASTLDRADNEQFF.